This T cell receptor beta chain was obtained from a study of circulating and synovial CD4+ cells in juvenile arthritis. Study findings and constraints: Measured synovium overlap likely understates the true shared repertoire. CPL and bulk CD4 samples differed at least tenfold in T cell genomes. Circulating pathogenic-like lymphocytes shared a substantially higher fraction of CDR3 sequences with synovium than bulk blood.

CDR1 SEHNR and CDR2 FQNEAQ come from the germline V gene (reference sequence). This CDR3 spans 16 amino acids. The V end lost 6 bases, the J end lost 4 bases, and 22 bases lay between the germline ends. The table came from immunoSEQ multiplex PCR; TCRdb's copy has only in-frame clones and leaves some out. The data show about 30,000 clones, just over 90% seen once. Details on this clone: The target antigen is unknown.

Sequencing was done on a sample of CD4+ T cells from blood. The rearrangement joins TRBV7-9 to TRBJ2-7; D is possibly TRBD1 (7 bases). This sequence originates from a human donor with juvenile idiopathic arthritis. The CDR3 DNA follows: TGTGCCAGCAGTTTCCTAATAGGAGGGGGCGCGTACGAGCAGTACTTC. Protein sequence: CASSFLIGGGAYEQYF. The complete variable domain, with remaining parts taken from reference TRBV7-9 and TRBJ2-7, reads DTGVSQNPRHKITKRGQNVTFRCDPISEHNRLYWYRQTLGQGPEFLTYFQNEAQLEKSRLLSDRFSAERPKGSFSTLEIQRTEQGDSAMYLCASSFLIGGGAYEQYFGPGTRLTVT.